These T cell receptor beta chains were read from a single sample in a study of identical twins. Each CDR3 protein gets one entry after TCRdb re-called the 5' RACE reads with MiXCR. The table includes 450,000 or so distinct CDR3 sequences, 13% to 15% detected once. Separately, the same data were catalogued under a study of yellow fever vaccine responses in identical twins.

Input material: CD4+ T cells sorted from blood. These receptors were obtained from a woman aged 18-29 years in good health. Each CDR3 is given with its conserved first and last residue. A D gene is named only where the DNA matches it firmly. Clone sizes are given selectively: once, few, many, or a class where the clone is expanded.

clone_size,d_call,v_call,j_call,cdr3_nt,cdr3_aa
few,NA,TRBV6-5,TRBJ2-7,TGTGCCAGCAGTTACTTCCAGGGGGGACTCTCCTACGAGCAGTACTTC,CASSYFQGGLSYEQYF
NA,NA,TRBV5-4,TRBJ2-2,TGTGCCAGCAGCTTTGGACCCAGTGGTCGGGCCGGGGAGCTGTTTTTT,CASSFGPSGRAGELFF
NA,TRBD2,TRBV6-1,TRBJ2-7,TGTGCCAGCAGGCGGGGGAGGGCCTCCTACGAGCAGTACTTC,CASRRGRASYEQYF
NA,NA,TRBV29-1,TRBJ2-3,TGCAGCGTTGAAGATCCAGTACTAGCTAGCACAGATACGCAGTATTTT,CSVEDPVLASTDTQYF
few,NA,TRBV29-1,TRBJ2-1,TGCAGCGTTCAGAACAATGAGCAGTTCTTC,CSVQNNEQFF
few,TRBD1,TRBV20-1,TRBJ2-2,TGCAGTGCTACATCCGGGACAGGGGGTTTCTCCGGGGAGCTGTTTTTT,CSATSGTGGFSGELFF
NA,TRBD2,TRBV6-5,TRBJ2-1,TGTGCCAGCAGTTACTCGACTAGCGGGAGAGGCCAGTTCTTC,CASSYSTSGRGQFF
few,TRBD2,TRBV28,TRBJ2-1,TGTGCCAGCAGTTTATGGGAAGCGGGAATCGACAATGAGCAGTTCTTC,CASSLWEAGIDNEQFF
few,TRBD2,TRBV4-2,TRBJ2-7,TGTGCCAGCAGCCTGGGACTAGCGGGAGCCCCATACGAGCAGTACTTC,CASSLGLAGAPYEQYF
few,TRBD1,TRBV5-1,TRBJ1-1,TGCGCCAGCAGCTTGAGGCGTCCTGGACAGGGGACGAACACTGAAGCTTTCTTT,CASSLRRPGQGTNTEAFF
few,TRBD1,TRBV7-9,TRBJ2-7,TGTGCCAGCAGCTCGGACAGGGAGTCTTCCTACGAGCAGTACTTC,CASSSDRESSYEQYF
NA,TRBD2,TRBV11-2,TRBJ2-4,TGTGCCAGCACCCGTAGCGGGGGGGCCGCGGATCAGTACTTC,CASTRSGGAADQYF
few,TRBD2,TRBV7-9,TRBJ2-5,TGTGCCAGCAGCTACGATAGCGGGCGTCAAGAGACCCAGTACTTC,CASSYDSGRQETQYF
NA,NA,TRBV7-2,TRBJ1-1,TGTGCCAGCAGCTTACCGGCCCTTGCTTTCTTT,CASSLPALAFF
NA,TRBD2,TRBV5-1,TRBJ2-5,TGCGCCAGCAGCTTGGGGACTAGCGGGGGGGCCGGAGAGACCCAGTACTTC,CASSLGTSGGAGETQYF
many,NA,TRBV24-1,TRBJ2-1,TGTGCCACCAGTGATCCCCTCGGGGAAGCCTACAATGAGCAGTTCTTC,CATSDPLGEAYNEQFF
many,NA,TRBV12-3/TRBV12-4,TRBJ1-1,TGTGCCAGCAGTCCCCCGGGGGGGCGGGAAGCTTTCTTT,CASSPPGGREAFF
NA,NA,TRBV4-3,TRBJ2-7,TGCGCCAGCAGCCGAGTCGGGGCTGACCTCTCCTACGAGCAGTACTTC,CASSRVGADLSYEQYF
NA,NA,TRBV5-5,TRBJ2-5,TGTGCCAGCAGTTTTGCGTTCGGGGGTTCCGAGACCCAGTACTTC,CASSFAFGGSETQYF
NA,NA,TRBV20-1,TRBJ2-2,TGCAGTGCTAGACGGAGCTTGAACACCGGGGAGCTGTTTTTT,CSARRSLNTGELFF
few,NA,TRBV7-9,TRBJ2-7,TGTGCCAGCAGCTTAGATCGGGCAGGGGGGGAGCAGTACTTC,CASSLDRAGGEQYF
few,NA,TRBV7-6,TRBJ2-1,TGTGCCAGCAGCTTAGTTGGATTCGGGGAAGGCTACAATGAGCAGTTCTTC,CASSLVGFGEGYNEQFF
few,TRBD1,TRBV5-1,TRBJ1-1,TGCGCCAGCAGCCGGACAGGGGAGACTGAAGCTTTCTTT,CASSRTGETEAFF
few,NA,TRBV7-2,TRBJ1-2,TGTGCCAGCAGCTTAGATGGACAAATTTCTGGCTACACCTTC,CASSLDGQISGYTF
few,NA,TRBV29-1,TRBJ2-3,TGCAGCGTTGACGGGTGGGCGGAGGGATTAGATACGCAGTATTTT,CSVDGWAEGLDTQYF
many,NA,TRBV6-2/TRBV6-3,TRBJ2-2,TGTGCCAGCAGTGGCGCGAACACCGGGGAGCTGTTTTTT,CASSGANTGELFF
NA,TRBD1,TRBV20-1,TRBJ1-6,TGCAGTGCTAGACTACCAGACAGGGCTGATTCACCCCTCCACTTT,CSARLPDRADSPLHF
few,TRBD1,TRBV7-9,TRBJ1-1,TGTGCCAGCAGCTTTGGGCACAGGGGTGAAGCTTTCTTT,CASSFGHRGEAFF
NA,TRBD2,TRBV6-2/TRBV6-3,TRBJ2-7,TGTGCCAGCAGTTACTCGGCTAGCGGGGCGATCGAGCAGTACTTC,CASSYSASGAIEQYF
many,NA,TRBV24-1,TRBJ2-1,TGTGCCACCAGTGACAGTTTCTCCTACAATGAGCAGTTCTTC,CATSDSFSYNEQFF
few,TRBD1,TRBV20-1,TRBJ2-1,TGCAGTGCTAGAGGTTGGACAGGGGGCGGTTACAATGAGCAGTTCTTC,CSARGWTGGGYNEQFF
NA,NA,TRBV6-2/TRBV6-3,TRBJ1-5,TGTGCCAGCAGCGCAGGGAGGAGCAATCAGCCCCAGCATTTT,CASSAGRSNQPQHF
few,NA,TRBV20-1,TRBJ2-6,TGCAGTGCTAGAGATGCCCTCCATTTCTCTGGGGCCAACGTCCTGACTTTC,CSARDALHFSGANVLTF
many,NA,TRBV7-8,TRBJ2-5,TGTGCCAGCAGCTTAGTTGGGAGGGGGCGAGAGACCCAGTACTTC,CASSLVGRGRETQYF
few,NA,TRBV4-2,TRBJ2-5,TGTGCCAGCAGCCAGACAGGCCGCCAAGAGACCCAGTACTTC,CASSQTGRQETQYF
NA,NA,TRBV3-1,TRBJ2-3,TGTGCCAGCAGCCAGCGAGGACCTCCCCCCACAGATACGCAGTATTTT,CASSQRGPPPTDTQYF
many,NA,TRBV29-1,TRBJ2-2,TGCAGCGTATCCCCGGGCGGGGAGCTGTTTTTT,CSVSPGGELFF
NA,TRBD1,TRBV28,TRBJ2-1,TGTGCCAGCAGTTTGCTTGGGACAGCCGTATACAATGAGCAGTTCTTC,CASSLLGTAVYNEQFF
few,TRBD1,TRBV13,TRBJ2-7,TGTGCCAGCAGCATCGGGACAGGGGGCTTCGAGCAGTACTTC,CASSIGTGGFEQYF
NA,NA,TRBV3-1,TRBJ1-2,TGTGCCAGCAGCCAAGATCGCGTCAGGGGTGGCTACACCTTC,CASSQDRVRGGYTF
many,NA,TRBV12-5,TRBJ1-5,TGTGCTAGTGGGCCTGGTCTGTGGGGGCCATATGGCAATCAGCCCCAGCATTTT,CASGPGLWGPYGNQPQHF
NA,NA,TRBV28,TRBJ2-5,TGTGCCAGCAGTTTAACGCCTCAAGAGACCCAGTACTTC,CASSLTPQETQYF
NA,NA,TRBV20-1,TRBJ2-1,TGCAGTGCTAGAGAAGGGAGGTTCAGGTTCAATGAGCAGTTCTTC,CSAREGRFRFNEQFF
NA,NA,TRBV20-1,TRBJ2-2,TGCAGTGCTCCCGGTAGTAGCGCGAACACCGGGGAGCTGTTTTTT,CSAPGSSANTGELFF
few,NA,TRBV6-5,TRBJ1-1,TGTGCCAGCAGTTACTCGTCAGGGTTTTCGAACACTGAAGCTTTCTTT,CASSYSSGFSNTEAFF
many,NA,TRBV12-3/TRBV12-4,TRBJ1-2,TGTGCCAGCAGTTTTGTAGGCAGTAAGCCTAACTATGGCTACACCTTC,CASSFVGSKPNYGYTF
NA,NA,TRBV6-5,TRBJ2-1,TGTGCCAGCAGTTACTCGAATGGGGCAGTTGAGCAGTTCTTC,CASSYSNGAVEQFF
few,TRBD2,TRBV6-5,TRBJ2-1,TGTGCCAGCAGTTACTCGAGCGGGAGGAAACTCAATGAGCAGTTCTTC,CASSYSSGRKLNEQFF
few,NA,TRBV4-1,TRBJ2-5,TGCGCCAGCAGCCATAAACCTTCAAGGGGGGCCCAAGAGACCCAGTACTTC,CASSHKPSRGAQETQYF
NA,TRBD1,TRBV12-3/TRBV12-4,TRBJ1-3,TGTGCCAGCAGTTTACGGTCAGGGGGCGCGAAAAAGGCGGGAAACACCATATATTTT,CASSLRSGGAKKAGNTIYF
NA,NA,TRBV6-1,TRBJ2-2,TGTGCCAGCACTGGAAATTCCGGGGAGCTGTTTTTT,CASTGNSGELFF
few,NA,TRBV2,TRBJ2-2,TGTGCCAACGCGTCTACAGGGGAGGCCGGGGAGCTGTTTTTT,CANASTGEAGELFF